A single sample gave rise to the 25 T cell receptor beta chains below, sequenced in a study of blood T cells in healthy people across ages. It was with a sample-barcoded 5' primer and a J-beta primer mix that a second PCR of roughly 7 to 12 cycles was run. A single record per CDR3 protein comes from TCRdb applying MiXCR to the 5' RACE reads. The data show 1.5 million or so distinct CDR3 sequences, approximately 43% seen once. What was sequenced was blood. These receptors all stem from a woman aged 18 to 35 in good health.

The chain uses TRBV11-2 and TRBJ2-7, with 10 positions matching TRBD2. V lost 7 bases to trimming and J lost 4 bases; unmatched junction nucleotides: 4. The CDR3 covers 13 residues. Germline CDR1 SGHAT, CDR2 FQNNGV. The CDR3 spells CASKAGLAYEQYF. The CDR3 DNA follows: TGTGCCAGCAAAGCGGGACTAGCGTACGAGCAGTACTTC.

This clonotype showed up just once. V gene TRBV7-8 combines with J gene TRBJ2-1; D gene uncertain. The CDR3 covers 14 residues. The V gene's germline CDR1 is SGHVS and CDR2 FQNEAQ. Between the trimmed V and J ends, which lost 5 bases and 3 bases, there was a span of 11 bases. The CDR3 DNA reads as TGTGCCAGCAGCCCCTCGTCGGACTACAATGAGCAGTTCTTC. Its protein is CASSPSSDYNEQFF. Full variable domain (rest looked up from reference TRBV7-8 and TRBJ2-1): GAGVSQSPRYKVAKRGQDVALRCDPISGHVSLFWYQQALGQGPEFLTYFQNEAQLDKSGLPSDRFFAERPEGSVSTLKIQRTQQEDSAVYLCASSPSSDYNEQFFGPGTRLTVL.

This clonotype was counted a single time. This chain uses TRBV20-1 with TRBJ1-2; maybe TRBD1 (5 bases). The germline CDR1 and CDR2 sequences are DFQATT and SNEGSKA (reference sequence). V was shortened by 5 bases and J by 8 bases, with 24 bases between the two germline ends. CDR3 length: 15 residues. CDR3 bases: TGCAGTGCTCACGAGGAGGGGATCGTTGGTGGGGGCTACACCTTC. Protein: CSAHEEGIVGGGYTF.

V is TRBV29-1 and J is TRBJ2-4; 9 nucleotides line up with TRBD2. The J call could be wrong; TRBJ2-7 is a better fit for the DNA end. The germline V gene encodes CDR1 SQVTM and CDR2 ANQGSEA. This CDR3 spans 15 amino acids. CDR3 bases: TGCAGCGTTGAAGAAGGAGCTAGCGGGGCCTACGAGCAGTACTTC. Translated, it gives CSVEEGASGAYEQYF.

The chain combines TRBV7-6 with TRBJ2-1; TRBD2 matches at 7 bases. The J segment lost 8 bases and the V segment lost 6 bases, leaving 4 bases of the junction unmatched. This CDR3 spans 12 amino acids. CDR1 is SGHVS, CDR2 FNYEAQ, per germline. The CDR3 bases are TGTGCCAGCAGTTGGACTAGACATGAGCAGTTCTTC. Its protein is CASSWTRHEQFF.

The J gene is TRBJ1-1, the V gene TRBV20-1, with 7 nucleotides matching TRBD1. V shed 3 bases and J 4 bases; nucleotides not matched to a gene: 5. CDR1 and CDR2 (germline): DFQATT, SNEGSKA (reference sequence). This CDR3 has 13 residues. The CDR3 protein is CSARNRGGTEAFF. The CDR3 DNA is TGCAGTGCTAGGAACAGGGGAGGCACTGAAGCTTTCTTT.

This clonotype was detected once. The CDR3, as DNA: TGTGCCAGCAGCCTCACCGGACTCGGGGGAACGGTTGGCTACACCTTC. Translating it yields CASSLTGLGGTVGYTF. The chain is built from TRBV12-3 or TRBV12-4 and TRBJ1-2, with D possibly matching TRBD1 (5 bases). V was trimmed by 6 bases and J by 7 bases, leaving 24 bases between them. This CDR3 contains 16 residues.

V is TRBV5-1 and J is TRBJ2-1, with a possible D match to TRBD2 (5 bases). V was pared by 7 bases and J by 0 bases, with 8 bases between. The CDR3 loop spans 13 amino acids. Germline CDR1 and CDR2: SGHRS and YFSETQ. This chain's CDR3 is CASRLPSYNEQFF. CDR3 DNA sequence: TGCGCCAGCCGACTACCCTCCTACAATGAGCAGTTCTTC.

This clonotype came up once. CDR3: CASSGLANYNEQFF. The CDR3 DNA reads as TGTGCCAGCAGCGGACTAGCGAACTACAATGAGCAGTTCTTC. This chain joins TRBV6-2 or TRBV6-3 and TRBJ2-1, with 9 bases aligning to TRBD2. CDR1 and CDR2 (germline): MNHEY, SVGEGT. The CDR3 covers 14 residues. The ends lost 6 bases at V and 3 bases at J; junction bases unmatched: 3.

V gene TRBV7-6 combines with J gene TRBJ2-7; D perhaps matches TRBD2 (6 bases). The CDR3 has 13 residues. Trimming shortened V by 5 bases and J by 6 bases, and 14 bases separated the two germline ends. The germline V gene encodes CDR1 SGHVS and CDR2 FNYEAQ. The CDR3, as DNA: TGTGCCAGCAGCGCGGGGCTGCGGCGCGAGCAGTACTTC. Translation gives CASSAGLRREQYF.

This clonotype was counted a few times. J is TRBJ2-1 and V is TRBV18, with TRBD1 identical over 9 bases. V gave up 3 bases and J gave up 0 bases; unmatched junction bases: 9. From germline, CDR1 is KGHSH and CDR2 LQKENI. The CDR3 loop spans 18 amino acids. CDR3 amino acids: CASSPRTGALSSYNEQFF. The CDR3 region has the DNA TGTGCCAGCTCACCTAGGACAGGGGCCCTTAGCTCCTACAATGAGCAGTTCTTC. The full variable domain, rest sourced from reference TRBV18 and TRBJ2-1, is NAGVMQNPRHLVRRRGQEARLRCSPMKGHSHVYWYRQLPEEGLKFMVYLQKENIIDESGMPKERFSAEFPKEGPSILRIQQVVRGDSAAYFCASSPRTGALSSYNEQFFGPGTRLTVL.

This clonotype was counted a few times. The CDR3 region is CASSQTSGGDSFLDTQYF. DNA for the CDR3: TGCGCCAGCAGCCAGACTAGCGGGGGGGATTCTTTTTTGGATACGCAGTATTTT. The chain links TRBV4-1 to TRBJ2-3, with 14 bases that match TRBD2. After removal of 3 bases from V and 6 bases from J, the junction contained 11 bases not matched to a gene. CDR3 length: 18 amino acids. The V gene's germline CDR1 is MGHRA and CDR2 YSYEKL.

This clonotype was detected a few times. V is TRBV6-2 or TRBV6-3 and J is TRBJ1-2; D gene uncertain. V was trimmed by 7 bases and J by 4 bases, leaving 13 bases between them. Germline CDR1 MNHEY, CDR2 SVGEGT. The CDR3 sequence is 13 residues long. The CDR3 sequence: CASKSGPGYGYTF. Written as DNA, the CDR3 is TGTGCCAGCAAAAGCGGGCCAGGCTATGGCTACACCTTC.

V gene TRBV2 combines with J gene TRBJ2-5, with no clear D. Germline assignment: CDR1 SNHLY and CDR2 FYNNEI. There are 12 residues in the CDR3. Trimming removed 4 bases at V and 7 bases at J, with 10 bases between. CDR3 sequence: CASSVGFGTQYF. The CDR3 DNA is TGTGCCAGCAGTGTAGGTTTTGGGACCCAGTACTTC. The variable domain in full, with the rest retrieved from reference TRBV2 and TRBJ2-5, is EPEVTQTPSHQVTQMGQEVILRCVPISNHLYFYWYRQILGQKVEFLVSFYNNEISEKSEIFDDQFSVERPDGSNFTLKIRSTKLEDSAMYFCASSVGFGTQYFGPGTRLLVL.

The gene calls are TRBV20-1 and TRBJ2-3; D remains unclear. CDR1 and CDR2 from the germline V gene are DFQATT and SNEGSKA (reference sequence). V shed 3 bases and J shed 3 bases, with 25 bases lying between them. The CDR3 is 18 residues long. The CDR3 region is CSASHELGWIGITDTQYF. The CDR3 nucleotides read TGCAGTGCTAGTCATGAATTGGGATGGATAGGGATTACAGATACGCAGTATTTT.

This clonotype was counted a few times. The chain links TRBV6-2 or TRBV6-3 to TRBJ1-1; unclear D gene. V was cut by 2 bases and J by 5 bases, with 3 bases left in between. Germline V lookup: CDR1 MNHEY, CDR2 SVGEGT. The CDR3 sequence is 11 residues long. CDR3 nucleotides: TGTGCCAGCAGTTACCCGACTGAAGCTTTCTTT. Translated, it gives CASSYPTEAFF.

The table lists this clonotype with a few counts. The genes are TRBV7-9 and TRBJ2-1; 10 bases agree with TRBD2. The germline gives CDR1 SEHNR, CDR2 FQNEAQ (reference sequence). This CDR3 comprises 17 residues. V was pared by 2 bases and J by 4 bases, with 8 bases of the junction left unmatched. The CDR3 coding sequence is TGTGCCAGCAGCTTAAAAAAGCGGGAGGGCCTATACAATGAGCAGTTCTTC. Amino acid sequence: CASSLKKREGLYNEQFF.

J is TRBJ2-3 and V is TRBV3-1; D unresolved. V lost 4 bases and J lost 8, with 16 bases in between. The CDR3 is 14 residues long. The germline V gene encodes CDR1 LGHDT and CDR2 YNNKEL (reference sequence). CDR3 protein: CASSPPGPLFTQYF. The CDR3, as DNA: TGTGCCAGCAGCCCCCCCGGACCACTTTTTACGCAGTATTTT.

V is TRBV21-1 and J is TRBJ2-6; no check of the table's D call, TRBD2, against the DNA was made. TRBV21-1 is a known pseudogene. The CDR3 covers 16 residues. This CDR3 reads CASCPASSSGANVLTF. CDR3 bases: TGTGCCAGCTGCCCCGCCTCGAGCTCTGGGGCCAACGTCCTGACTTTC.

Notes on this clonotype: A much larger clone lies one base from this, so it may be a read error. This chain connects TRBV5-1 to TRBJ1-1; D is ambiguous. The germline CDR1 and CDR2 sequences are SGHRS and YFSETQ. V was cut by 0 bases and J by 2 bases, with 5 bases left in between. This CDR3 has 13 residues. The CDR3 spells CASSLVINTEAFF. CDR3 coding DNA: TGCGCCAGCAGCTTGGTCATAAACACTGAAGCTTTCTTT.

This clonotype has more than one count but fewer than ten. This chain connects TRBV4-1 to TRBJ2-3, with 11 positions matching TRBD2. Per the germline V gene, CDR1 is MGHRA and CDR2 is YSYEKL. The trim removed 0 bases at V and 14 bases at J, leaving 16 bases unmatched. There are 17 residues in the CDR3. CDR3 DNA sequence: TGCGCCAGCAGCCAAGATCCAACTAGCGGGGGCCTAGCTTCCTCGTATTTT. Encoded protein: CASSQDPTSGGLASSYF.

The chain employs TRBV19 and TRBJ2-3, with D possibly matching TRBD2 (6 bases). This CDR3 is built from 13 residues. Germline CDR1 reads LNHDA; CDR2 reads SQIVND (reference sequence). The CDR3 is CATSRGATDTQYF. CDR3 DNA sequence: TGTGCAACCAGCCGCGGGGCCACAGATACGCAGTATTTT.

This clonotype occurred a few times. The CDR3 region is CSVTPAVGEWRVQETQYF. The CDR3 nucleotides are TGCAGCGTTACGCCCGCGGTGGGGGAATGGAGGGTCCAAGAGACCCAGTACTTC. The rearrangement links TRBV29-1 to TRBJ2-5, with D perhaps matching TRBD2 (6 bases). The V gene's germline CDR1 is SQVTM and CDR2 ANQGSEA. Deletions cut 5 bases from V and 1 base from J, with 26 bases between. This CDR3 spans 18 amino acids.

This clonotype was detected only a few times. The CDR3 DNA follows: TGCAGCTTACAAGAGCAACCAGGGTACGAGCAGTACTTC. It yields the protein CSLQEQPGYEQYF. The chain links TRBV29-1 to TRBJ2-7, with TRBD1 as a possible D gene (5 bases). V shed 8 bases and J shed 4 bases, with 18 bases lying between them. Germline-derived CDR1 and CDR2 are SQVTM and ANQGSEA. There are 13 residues in the CDR3.

The chain is built from TRBV29-1 and TRBJ1-1; 7 bases are a match to TRBD1. Germline values: CDR1 SQVTM, CDR2 ANQGSEA. This CDR3 is 11 amino acids long. With V trimmed by 3 bases and J by 10 bases, 5 bases remained unmatched. The CDR3 nucleotides are TGCAGCGTTGATACAGGGGCGGCAGCTTTCTTT. Protein product: CSVDTGAAAFF.